These 28 T cell receptor beta chains share one sample of origin, sequenced in a study of beta chain features in type 1 diabetes. Expressed TCRB transcripts were sequenced, since all the RNA that had been isolated was reverse transcribed. The assay was immunoSEQ multiplex PCR, and TCRdb's table has in-frame clones only and misses some. This sample has about 320,000 clones, with about 14% found just once. The specimen was central memory CD4+ T cells from blood. Every receptor here comes from a man aged 25 to 40 in good health.

In this sample, this clone turned up a few times. This chain links TRBV7-8 with TRBJ1-2; TRBD1 might be the D (6 bases). The CDR3 length is 12 residues. Trimming removed 5 bases at V and 7 bases at J, with 11 bases between. Germline CDR1 is SGHVS and CDR2 is FQNEAQ. CDR3 in amino acids: CASSQGHIGYTF. CDR3 DNA sequence: TGTGCCAGCAGCCAGGGGCATATTGGCTACACCTTC. Variable domain in full (rest from reference TRBV7-8 and TRBJ1-2): GAGVSQSPRYKVAKRGQDVALRCDPISGHVSLFWYQQALGQGPEFLTYFQNEAQLDKSGLPSDRFFAERPEGSVSTLKIQRTQQEDSAVYLCASSQGHIGYTFGSGTRLTVV.

This clone was recorded a few times. The J gene is TRBJ1-5, the V gene TRBV28; 11 bases fit TRBD1. After removal of 3 bases from V and 6 bases from J, the junction contained 7 bases not matched to a gene. Germline CDR1 MDHEN, CDR2 SYDVKM. This CDR3 spans 16 amino acids. Written as DNA, the CDR3 is TGTGCCAGCAGTTTTTCGGACAGGGGGCATGGTCAGCCCCAGCATTTT. Its protein product is CASSFSDRGHGQPQHF.

This clone was seen a handful of times. CDR3 amino acids: CASSYWAENEQFF. For the CDR3, the DNA is TGTGCCAGCAGTTACTGGGCAGAAAATGAGCAGTTCTTC. This chain links TRBV5-5 with TRBJ2-1; D unclear. Germline-derived CDR1 and CDR2 are SGHKS and YYEKEE (reference sequence). The CDR3 sequence is 13 residues long. Between the trimmed V and J ends, which lost 5 bases and 7 bases, there was a span of 13 bases.

The chain recombines TRBV29-1 with TRBJ2-3, with TRBD2 matching over 8 bases. V shed 6 bases and J 6 bases; nucleotides not matched to a gene: 20. The germline V gene has CDR1 SQVTM and CDR2 ANQGSEA. The length of the CDR3 is 17 residues. CDR3 bases: TGCAGCGTGCGGGAGGCTAGCGGTTTTCTTAGTGGGGATACGCAGTATTTT. It translates to CSVREASGFLSGDTQYF.

This chain connects TRBV7-8 to TRBJ1-2; tentatively, D is TRBD1 (6 bases). This CDR3 is built from 15 residues. Trimming removed 5 bases at V and 0 bases at J, with 13 bases between. Germline V CDR1 and CDR2: SGHVS, FQNEAQ. DNA for the CDR3: TGTGCCAGCAGCATCTACAGGGTATCTAACTATGGCTACACCTTC. Translated: CASSIYRVSNYGYTF.

This clone was picked up a small number of times. This chain links TRBV9 with TRBJ1-3; D call uncertain. This CDR3 region has 13 residues. Germline V gene data show CDR1 as SGDLS and CDR2 as YYNGEE. Trimming took 2 bases from V and 2 from J, leaving 5 bases between them. This CDR3 reads CASSVSAGNTIYF. In nucleotides, the CDR3 is TGTGCCAGCAGCGTCTCAGCTGGAAACACCATATATTTT.

This clone was seen a handful of times. V usage is TRBV21-1 and J usage is TRBJ2-5; the D call in the table, TRBD2, was not verified against the DNA. TRBV21-1 is listed as a pseudogene. The CDR3 is made up of 12 amino acids. CDR3 loop: CASSYLGGTQYF. The CDR3 DNA sequence: TGTGCCAGCAGTTACCTGGGGGGTACCCAGTACTTC.

In its sample, this clone was seen a few times. The gene calls are TRBV11-3 and TRBJ2-7; D gene unclear. Trimming shortened V by 4 bases and J by 5 bases, and 6 bases separated the two germline ends. CDR3 length: 11 residues. Germline-derived CDR1 and CDR2 are SGHNT and YENEEA. CDR3 DNA sequence: TGTGCCAGCAGCTCTCGGCACGAGCAGTACGTC. This codes for CASSSRHEQYV.

This chain joins TRBV9 and TRBJ1-2, with 12 bases fitting TRBD1. CDR1 and CDR2 from the germline V gene are SGDLS and YYNGEE. The CDR3 is made up of 16 amino acids. V lost 4 bases and J lost 4; bases outside the gene matches: 8. CDR3 nucleotides: TGTGCCAGCAGCCCGCCCGGGACAGGGGGCCGCTATGGCTACACCTTC. Its protein product is CASSPPGTGGRYGYTF.

V and J are TRBV5-6 and TRBJ1-3; D is uncertain. Germline CDR1 and CDR2: SGHDT and YYEEEE. Trimming removed 4 bases at V and 2 bases at J, with 16 bases between. The CDR3 loop spans 16 amino acids. CDR3 DNA sequence: TGTGCCAGCAGCCCCGGGGTCCGAGGCCCTGGAAACACCATATATTTT. Encoded protein: CASSPGVRGPGNTIYF.

The V gene is TRBV6-5, the J gene TRBJ1-1; unclear D gene. CDR3 length: 14 residues. V dropped 5 bases and J dropped 1 base, with 11 bases sitting between them. Per germline, CDR1 MNHEY and CDR2 SVGAGI. CDR3 amino acids: CASSRLTKNTEAFF. DNA of the CDR3: TGTGCCAGCAGTCGGCTCACGAAGAACACTGAAGCTTTCTTT.

V gene TRBV30 combines with J gene TRBJ2-3; D is perhaps TRBD2 (6 bases). Trimming took 4 bases from V and 6 from J, leaving 11 bases between them. Per germline, CDR1 GTSNPN and CDR2 SVGIG (reference sequence). The CDR3 is made up of 12 amino acids. The DNA of the CDR3 is TGTGCCTGGACGGCGGGATGGGATACGCAGTATTTT. It is translated as CAWTAGWDTQYF.

Only a few counts were recorded for this clone. The rearrangement uses TRBV14 and TRBJ2-5, with 11 bases fitting TRBD2. The CDR3 spans 15 residues. CDR1 is SGHDN and CDR2 is FVKESK in the germline V gene. Unmatched junction bases numbered 2, after V lost 3 bases and J lost 2 bases. This chain's CDR3 is CASSQGLAEQETQYF. CDR3 nucleotides: TGTGCCAGCAGCCAGGGACTAGCGGAACAAGAGACCCAGTACTTC.

The V and J genes are TRBV5-1 and TRBJ1-4, with no clear D. The CDR3 has 14 amino acids. Germline CDR1 SGHRS, CDR2 YFSETQ. Trimming shortened V by 4 bases and J by 0 bases, and 7 bases separated the two germline ends. The CDR3 nucleotides read TGCGCCAGCAGCGCCAGCGCAACTAATGAAAAACTGTTTTTT. Its translation is CASSASATNEKLFF.

CDR3 sequence: CAWSPQDLYYGNQPQHF. The CDR3 DNA sequence: TGTGCCTGGAGTCCCCAAGATCTCTATTATGGCAATCAGCCCCAGCATTTT. The rearrangement uses TRBV30 and TRBJ1-5; no reliable D call. CDR3 length equals 17 residues. With 2 bases removed from V and 2 bases from J, the gap between germline ends came to 19 bases. Germline-derived CDR1 and CDR2 are GTSNPN and SVGIG (reference sequence). The entire variable domain, with the rest obtained from reference TRBV30 and TRBJ1-5, is as follows: SQTIHQWPATLVQPVGSPLSLECTVEGTSNPNLYWYRQAAGRGLQLLFYSVGIGQISSEVPQNLSASRPQDRQFILSSKKLLLSDSGFYLCAWSPQDLYYGNQPQHFGDGTRLSIL.

This clone was recorded a few times. This chain links TRBV27 with TRBJ1-6; D call uncertain. The V and J ends lost 7 bases and 10 bases respectively, with 20 bases between them. Per germline, CDR1 MNHEY and CDR2 SMNVEV (reference sequence). The CDR3 covers 15 residues. The CDR3 is CASKWAVKGRSPLHF. For the CDR3, the DNA is TGTGCCAGCAAGTGGGCGGTGAAGGGCCGATCACCCCTCCACTTT.

V gene TRBV19 combines with J gene TRBJ1-1; the D is unclear. This CDR3 contains 19 residues. Germline V CDR1 and CDR2: LNHDA, SQIVND (reference sequence). Trimming took 0 bases from V and 5 from J, leaving 25 bases between them. CDR3 protein: CASSIDKGISPESKTEAFF. CDR3 DNA: TGTGCCAGTAGTATAGATAAAGGAATTTCTCCAGAAAGCAAGACTGAAGCTTTCTTT.

This clone was observed a few times. This chain joins TRBV7-7 and TRBJ2-5, with a possible D match to TRBD2 (6 bases). With 6 bases removed from V and 4 bases from J, the gap between germline ends came to 18 bases. CDR1 is SSHAT and CDR2 is FNYEAQ in the germline V gene (reference sequence). The CDR3 has 15 amino acids. The CDR3 region has the DNA TGTGCCAGCAGTGATTCTTCGGGAGTGGGAGAGACCCAGTACTTC. This gives the protein CASSDSSGVGETQYF. The whole variable domain, remainder taken from reference TRBV7-7 and TRBJ2-5, is GAGVSQSPRYKVTKRGQDVTLRCDPISSHATLYWYQQALGQGPEFLTYFNYEAQPDKSGLPSDRFSAERPEGSISTLTIQRTEQRDSAMYRCASSDSSGVGETQYFGPGTRLLVL.

This clone was seen a few times. The chain uses TRBV5-1 and TRBJ2-3; unclear D gene. Per germline, CDR1 SGHRS and CDR2 YFSETQ. Between the trimmed V and J ends, which lost 6 bases and 2 bases, there was a span of 16 bases. The CDR3 is 15 amino acids. The CDR3 loop reads CASNLARSTTDTQYF. DNA of the CDR3: TGCGCCAGCAATTTGGCCAGGTCCACCACAGATACGCAGTATTTT. The full variable domain, rest sourced from reference TRBV5-1 and TRBJ2-3, is KAGVTQTPRYLIKTRGQQVTLSCSPISGHRSVSWYQQTPGQGLQFLFEYFSETQRNKGNFPGRFSGRQFSNSRSEMNVSTLELGDSALYLCASNLARSTTDTQYFGPGTRLTVL.

The chain uses TRBV11-1 and TRBJ2-1; 9 bases are a match to TRBD2. CDR1 is SGHAT and CDR2 is FQDESV in the germline V gene (reference sequence). Germline trimming cut 7 bases from V and 10 bases from J; bases unmatched to any gene: 14. The CDR3 runs 15 residues. Here the CDR3 reads CASTPKGAGGREQFF. DNA of the CDR3: TGTGCCAGCACCCCAAAGGGAGCGGGAGGAAGAGAGCAGTTCTTC. Full variable domain (remainder filled in from reference TRBV11-1 and TRBJ2-1): EAEVAQSPRYKITEKSQAVAFWCDPISGHATLYWYRQILGQGPELLVQFQDESVVDDSQLPKDRFSAERLKGVDSTLKIQPAELGDSAMYLCASTPKGAGGREQFFGPGTRLTVL.

The chain is built from TRBV5-1 and TRBJ2-1; TRBD1 aligns across 11 bases. The germline gives CDR1 SGHRS, CDR2 YFSETQ. This CDR3 comprises 15 residues. V lost 4 bases, J lost 6 bases, and 6 bases stayed unmatched. The CDR3 nucleotides read TGCGCCAGCAGCACTGCCGGGACAGGGGGCAATGAGCAGTTCTTC. Translation gives CASSTAGTGGNEQFF.

The chain has TRBV6-1 and TRBJ2-7; unclear D gene. The ends were cut back, 6 bases at V and 3 bases at J, with 9 bases in the middle. CDR3 length: 12 residues. Germline CDR1 reads MNHNS; CDR2 reads SASEGT. CDR3 coding DNA: TGTGCCAGCAGACCAGAGGACTACGAGCAGTACTTC. Amino acid sequence: CASRPEDYEQYF.

The V call is TRBV6-5, the J call TRBJ1-1; no clear D gene. Looked up from germline, CDR1 is MNHEY and CDR2 is SVGAGI. CDR3 length: 13 amino acids. Trimming removed 5 bases from V and 2 bases from J, with 9 bases in between. The CDR3 nucleotides are TGTGCCAGCAGTGTTGGTCACAACACTGAAGCTTTCTTT. This sequence encodes CASSVGHNTEAFF.

This clone was seen more than once but under ten times. The CDR3 sequence is CASSPLDRGTYEQYF. The DNA for the CDR3 is TGTGCCAGCAGTCCATTAGACAGGGGAACCTACGAGCAGTACTTC. This rearrangement joins TRBV6-5 to TRBJ2-7; TRBD1 agrees at 8 bases. Germline lookup yields CDR1 MNHEY and CDR2 SVGAGI. With 5 bases clipped from V and 2 bases from J, the junction kept 8 bases outside the gene matches. The CDR3 totals 15 residues.

This clone has a count of ten or more. One junction end does not reproduce the germline sequence, and a read error may be involved. This rearrangement joins TRBV29-1 to TRBJ2-4; D may match TRBD1 or TRBD2 (6 bases each). The CDR3 loop spans 11 amino acids. The germline V gene encodes CDR1 SQVTM and CDR2 ANQGSEA. The CDR3 DNA reads TGTAGAGGGGGAGGCAAAAACATTCAGTACTTC. Translating gives CRGGGKNIQYF.

This clone was detected only a few times. The chain couples TRBV7-7 to TRBJ2-3; 8 nucleotides match TRBD1. Germline V CDR1 and CDR2: SSHAT, FNYEAQ (reference sequence). The CDR3 consists of 16 residues. V gave up 5 bases and J gave up 3 bases; unmatched junction bases: 10. DNA for the CDR3: TGTGCCAGCAGCCGTGACCAGGGGGCCCTAACAGATACGCAGTATTTT. Its protein product is CASSRDQGALTDTQYF.

V gene TRBV5-1 combines with J gene TRBJ1-4; 8 bases match TRBD1. V lost 0 bases, J lost 4 bases, and 5 bases stayed unmatched. The germline gives CDR1 SGHRS, CDR2 YFSETQ. The CDR3 spans 16 residues. DNA for the CDR3: TGCGCCAGCAGCTTGGCCGGGACAGGCTTTAATGAAAAACTGTTTTTT. As protein: CASSLAGTGFNEKLFF.

The count of this clone is one. The chain carries TRBV5-1 and TRBJ2-2, with 8 bases that match TRBD2. V lost 0 bases, J lost 4 bases, and 5 bases stayed unmatched. This CDR3 has 16 amino acids. CDR1 SGHRS and CDR2 YFSETQ come from the germline V gene. CDR3 residues: CASSLASGSFTGELFF. DNA of the CDR3: TGCGCCAGCAGCTTGGCCAGCGGGAGCTTCACCGGGGAGCTGTTTTTT.